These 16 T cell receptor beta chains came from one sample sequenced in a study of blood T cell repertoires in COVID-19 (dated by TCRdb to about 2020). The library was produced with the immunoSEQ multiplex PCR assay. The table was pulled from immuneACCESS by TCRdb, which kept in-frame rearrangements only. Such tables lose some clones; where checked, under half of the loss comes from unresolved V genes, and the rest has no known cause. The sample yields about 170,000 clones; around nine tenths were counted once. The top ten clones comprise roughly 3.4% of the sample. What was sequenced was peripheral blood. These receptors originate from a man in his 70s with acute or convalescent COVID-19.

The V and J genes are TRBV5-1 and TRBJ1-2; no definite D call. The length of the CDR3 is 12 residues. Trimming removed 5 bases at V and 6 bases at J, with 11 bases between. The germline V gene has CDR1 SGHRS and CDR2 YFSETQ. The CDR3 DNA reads TGCGCCAGCAGTCAGGTCTCTCATGGCTACACCTTC. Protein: CASSQVSHGYTF.

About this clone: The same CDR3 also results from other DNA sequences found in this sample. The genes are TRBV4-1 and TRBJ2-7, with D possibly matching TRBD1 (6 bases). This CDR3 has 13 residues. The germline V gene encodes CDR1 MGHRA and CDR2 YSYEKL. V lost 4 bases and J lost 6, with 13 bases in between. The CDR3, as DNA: TGCGCCAGCAGCCTCGGGACACCGGGCGAGCAGTACTTC. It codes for CASSLGTPGEQYF.

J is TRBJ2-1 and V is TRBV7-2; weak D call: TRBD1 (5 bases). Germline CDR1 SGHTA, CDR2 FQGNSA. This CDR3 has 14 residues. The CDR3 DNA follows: TGTGCAACCCGGTCGATGGGGCAGGACCCTGAGCAGTTCTTC. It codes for CATRSMGQDPEQFF.

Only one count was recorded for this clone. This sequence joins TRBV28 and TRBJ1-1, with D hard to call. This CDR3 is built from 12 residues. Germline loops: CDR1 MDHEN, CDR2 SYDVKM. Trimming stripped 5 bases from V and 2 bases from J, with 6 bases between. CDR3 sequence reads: CASSRYNTEAFF. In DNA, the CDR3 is TGTGCCAGCAGTCGGTACAACACTGAAGCTTTCTTT.

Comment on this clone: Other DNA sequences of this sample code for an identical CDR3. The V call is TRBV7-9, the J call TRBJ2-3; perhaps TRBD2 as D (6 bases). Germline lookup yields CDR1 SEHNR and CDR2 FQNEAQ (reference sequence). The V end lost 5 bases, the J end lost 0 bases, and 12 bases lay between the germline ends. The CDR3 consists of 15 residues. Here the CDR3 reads CASSPSGVSTDTQYF. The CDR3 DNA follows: TGTGCCAGCAGCCCCTCGGGGGTTAGCACAGATACGCAGTATTTT.

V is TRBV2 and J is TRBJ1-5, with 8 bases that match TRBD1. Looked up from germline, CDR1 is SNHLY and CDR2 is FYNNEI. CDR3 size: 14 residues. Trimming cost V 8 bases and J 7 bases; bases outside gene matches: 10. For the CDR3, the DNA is TGTGCCAGCGGAATCGACAGGGGTGACCAGCCCCAGCATTTT. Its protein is CASGIDRGDQPQHF.

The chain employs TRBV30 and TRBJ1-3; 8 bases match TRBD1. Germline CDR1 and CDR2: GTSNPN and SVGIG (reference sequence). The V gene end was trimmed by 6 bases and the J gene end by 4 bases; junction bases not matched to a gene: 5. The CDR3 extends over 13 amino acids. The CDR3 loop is CACPDRGGNTIYF. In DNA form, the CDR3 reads TGTGCCTGCCCCGACAGGGGAGGAAACACCATATATTTT.

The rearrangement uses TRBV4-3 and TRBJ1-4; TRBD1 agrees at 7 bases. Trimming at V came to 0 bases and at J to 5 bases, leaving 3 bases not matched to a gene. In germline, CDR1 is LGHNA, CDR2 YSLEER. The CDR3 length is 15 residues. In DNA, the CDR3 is TGCGCCAGCAGCCAAGATCGAGGGGGCAATGAAAAACTGTTTTTT. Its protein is CASSQDRGGNEKLFF.

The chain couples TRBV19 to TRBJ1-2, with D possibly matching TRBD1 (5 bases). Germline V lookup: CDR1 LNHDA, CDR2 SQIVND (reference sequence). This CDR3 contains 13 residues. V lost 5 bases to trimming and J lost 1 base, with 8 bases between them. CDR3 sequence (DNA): TGTGCCAGTAGTCCACAGGTTAACTATGGCTACACCTTC. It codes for CASSPQVNYGYTF. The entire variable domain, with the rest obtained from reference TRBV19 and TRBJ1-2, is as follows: DGGITQSPKYLFRKEGQNVTLSCEQNLNHDAMYWYRQDPGQGLRLIYYSQIVNDFQKGDIAEGYSVSREKKESFPLTVTSAQKNPTAFYLCASSPQVNYGYTFGSGTRLTVV.

CDR3 protein: CASSIRQGVYEQYF. CDR3 bases: TGTGCCAGCAGCATACGACAGGGTGTCTACGAGCAGTACTTC. This sequence joins TRBV28 and TRBJ2-7; 7 positions match TRBD1. Germline V CDR1 and CDR2: MDHEN, SYDVKM. There are 14 residues in the CDR3. V lost 6 bases to trimming and J lost 3 bases; unmatched junction nucleotides: 8.

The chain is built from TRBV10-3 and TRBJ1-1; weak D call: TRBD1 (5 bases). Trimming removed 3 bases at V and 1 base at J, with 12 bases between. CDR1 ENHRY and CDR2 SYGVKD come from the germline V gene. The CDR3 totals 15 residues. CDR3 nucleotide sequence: TGTGCCATCAGTGACCCAGGGTGGGGGAACACTGAAGCTTTCTTT. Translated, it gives CAISDPGWGNTEAFF.

CDR3 nucleotides: TGTGCCAGTAGCGGGACAGGGCTCGAAAAACTGTTTTTT. Protein: CASSGTGLEKLFF. J is TRBJ1-4 and V is TRBV19, with 9 bases identical to TRBD1. V lost 6 bases, J lost 8 bases, and 4 bases stayed unmatched. This CDR3 region has 13 residues. Germline V lookup: CDR1 LNHDA, CDR2 SQIVND (reference sequence).

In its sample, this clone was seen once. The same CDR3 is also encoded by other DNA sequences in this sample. CDR3 nucleotides: TGTGCCAGCAGCCTTCCAGGGTATGGCTACACCTTC. Translated, it gives CASSLPGYGYTF. The rearrangement joins TRBV3-1 (or the pseudogene TRBV3-2) to TRBJ1-2; weak D call: TRBD1 (5 bases). Germline CDR1 LGHDT, CDR2 YNNKEL (reference sequence). The CDR3 is 12 residues long. V was cut by 4 bases and J by 5 bases, with 8 bases left in between.

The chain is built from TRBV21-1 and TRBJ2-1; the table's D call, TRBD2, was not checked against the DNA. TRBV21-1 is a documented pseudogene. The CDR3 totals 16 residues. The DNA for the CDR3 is TGTGCCAGCAGCAAAGGATTAGCGGACCCCTACAATGAGCAGTTCTTC. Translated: CASSKGLADPYNEQFF.

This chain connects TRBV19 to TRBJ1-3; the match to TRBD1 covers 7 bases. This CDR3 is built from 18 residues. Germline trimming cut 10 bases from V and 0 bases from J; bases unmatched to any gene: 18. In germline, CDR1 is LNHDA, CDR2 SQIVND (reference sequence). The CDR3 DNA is TGTGCCACCCAGCCAAACCCGGGACAGCTGAGCTCTGGAAACACCATATATTTT. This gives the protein CATQPNPGQLSSGNTIYF.

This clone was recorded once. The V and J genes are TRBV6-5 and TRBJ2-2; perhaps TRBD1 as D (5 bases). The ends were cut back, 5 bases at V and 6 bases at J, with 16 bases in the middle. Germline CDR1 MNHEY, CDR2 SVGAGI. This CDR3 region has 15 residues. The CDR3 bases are TGTGCCAGCAGTCGGCAAGGGGTCGAAGCCGGGGAGCTGTTTTTT. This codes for CASSRQGVEAGELFF.